Given below is one T cell receptor beta chain in context. What it recognizes is unknown. The sample originates from a study of siplizumab effects on memory and regulatory T cells. Study-wide findings and caveats: Proliferating Tregs' suppressive function in siplizumab cultures went unconfirmed. In unstimulated cells, naive T cells appeared more diverse than memory T cells and seemed major alloresponse contributors. Versus 25% to 30% in controls, the mappable alloreactive CD4+ clones averaged roughly 68% Treg-derived with siplizumab.

V lost 8 bases to trimming and J lost 1 base, with 12 bases between them. Germline assignment: CDR1 MDHEN and CDR2 SYDVKM. This CDR3 has 14 amino acids. TCR templates, some 10^5 per sample, were assayed. Sequenced by immunoSEQ multiplex PCR; TCRdb stores in-frame clones only, minus some. The sample has some 100,000 clones; 92% are singletons. This chain links TRBV28 with TRBJ2-4; tentatively, D is TRBD2 (5 bases). This clonotype was obtained from a human donor in good health. The material sequenced was Tregs sorted from blood. The CDR3 bases are TGTGCCAGCCAGGCCCCGGGGGCCAAAAACATTCAGTACTTC. Encoded protein: CASQAPGAKNIQYF.